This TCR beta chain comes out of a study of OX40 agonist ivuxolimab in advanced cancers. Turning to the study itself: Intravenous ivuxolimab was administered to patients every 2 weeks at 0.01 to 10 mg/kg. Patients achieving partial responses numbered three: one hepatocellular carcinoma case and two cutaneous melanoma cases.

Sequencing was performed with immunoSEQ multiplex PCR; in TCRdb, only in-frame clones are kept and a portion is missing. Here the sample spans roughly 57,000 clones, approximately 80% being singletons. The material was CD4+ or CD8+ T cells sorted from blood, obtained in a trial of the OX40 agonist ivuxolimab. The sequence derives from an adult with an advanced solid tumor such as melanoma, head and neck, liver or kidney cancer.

The CDR3 nucleotides read TGTGCCAGCAGACAGGGTGAGGCGAACTATGGCTACACCTTC. Protein: CASRQGEANYGYTF. V is TRBV2 and J is TRBJ1-2, with a possible D match to TRBD1 (6 bases). This CDR3 contains 14 residues. The germline V gene encodes CDR1 SNHLY and CDR2 FYNNEI. V was pared by 6 bases and J by 2 bases, with 13 bases between.